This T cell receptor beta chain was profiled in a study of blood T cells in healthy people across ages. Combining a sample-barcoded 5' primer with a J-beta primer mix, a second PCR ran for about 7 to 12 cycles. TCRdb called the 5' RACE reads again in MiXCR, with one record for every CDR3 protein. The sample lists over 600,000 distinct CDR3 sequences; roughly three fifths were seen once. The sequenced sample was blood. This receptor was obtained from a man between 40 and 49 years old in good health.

The CDR3 DNA is TGCAGCGTTGAAGATCGACAGACGGGTTTAGGGGATACGCAGTATTTT. Its protein product is CSVEDRQTGLGDTQYF. This rearrangement joins TRBV29-1 to TRBJ2-3; a possible D gene is TRBD1 (5 bases). The CDR3 loop spans 16 amino acids. V lost 0 bases and J lost 6, with 19 bases in between. In germline, CDR1 is SQVTM, CDR2 ANQGSEA.